This T cell receptor (beta chain) was found in a study of T-cell memory formation after mild COVID-19. About the study: The TCR clusters were mostly specific to one donor. Study observations and caveats: Clones that contracted from day 15 to 85 were balanced CD4/CD8, while later expanders leaned CD4+. The appearance of some responding clones in pre-infection memory suggested that cross-reactive memory joined. Clones that contracted clustered mainly in CM and EM if CD4+ and in EMRA if CD8+.

On this clonotype itself: Its antigen is as yet unknown.

CDR1 and CDR2 from the germline V gene are LGHDT and YNNKEL (reference sequence). Trimming shortened V by 6 bases and J by 5 bases, and 11 bases separated the two germline ends. The CDR3 covers 14 residues. TCRdb redid the calling of the 5' RACE reads with MiXCR, one entry per CDR3 protein. The sample lists 250,000 to 300,000 distinct CDR3 sequences, 15% to 20% seen once, with roughly 20% in the top ten. The clonotype originates from a man between 18 and 35 years old who had mild COVID-19 (a few samples of this study predate the infection). Cell type and time point are not known. The source material was PBMCs or a T cell subset sorted from them (not recorded which). The V call is TRBV3-1, the J call TRBJ1-6; perhaps TRBD1 as D (5 bases). CDR3 nucleotide sequence: TGTGCCAGCAGAGACCGGGACCATAATTCACCCCTCCACTTT. It yields the protein CASRDRDHNSPLHF.